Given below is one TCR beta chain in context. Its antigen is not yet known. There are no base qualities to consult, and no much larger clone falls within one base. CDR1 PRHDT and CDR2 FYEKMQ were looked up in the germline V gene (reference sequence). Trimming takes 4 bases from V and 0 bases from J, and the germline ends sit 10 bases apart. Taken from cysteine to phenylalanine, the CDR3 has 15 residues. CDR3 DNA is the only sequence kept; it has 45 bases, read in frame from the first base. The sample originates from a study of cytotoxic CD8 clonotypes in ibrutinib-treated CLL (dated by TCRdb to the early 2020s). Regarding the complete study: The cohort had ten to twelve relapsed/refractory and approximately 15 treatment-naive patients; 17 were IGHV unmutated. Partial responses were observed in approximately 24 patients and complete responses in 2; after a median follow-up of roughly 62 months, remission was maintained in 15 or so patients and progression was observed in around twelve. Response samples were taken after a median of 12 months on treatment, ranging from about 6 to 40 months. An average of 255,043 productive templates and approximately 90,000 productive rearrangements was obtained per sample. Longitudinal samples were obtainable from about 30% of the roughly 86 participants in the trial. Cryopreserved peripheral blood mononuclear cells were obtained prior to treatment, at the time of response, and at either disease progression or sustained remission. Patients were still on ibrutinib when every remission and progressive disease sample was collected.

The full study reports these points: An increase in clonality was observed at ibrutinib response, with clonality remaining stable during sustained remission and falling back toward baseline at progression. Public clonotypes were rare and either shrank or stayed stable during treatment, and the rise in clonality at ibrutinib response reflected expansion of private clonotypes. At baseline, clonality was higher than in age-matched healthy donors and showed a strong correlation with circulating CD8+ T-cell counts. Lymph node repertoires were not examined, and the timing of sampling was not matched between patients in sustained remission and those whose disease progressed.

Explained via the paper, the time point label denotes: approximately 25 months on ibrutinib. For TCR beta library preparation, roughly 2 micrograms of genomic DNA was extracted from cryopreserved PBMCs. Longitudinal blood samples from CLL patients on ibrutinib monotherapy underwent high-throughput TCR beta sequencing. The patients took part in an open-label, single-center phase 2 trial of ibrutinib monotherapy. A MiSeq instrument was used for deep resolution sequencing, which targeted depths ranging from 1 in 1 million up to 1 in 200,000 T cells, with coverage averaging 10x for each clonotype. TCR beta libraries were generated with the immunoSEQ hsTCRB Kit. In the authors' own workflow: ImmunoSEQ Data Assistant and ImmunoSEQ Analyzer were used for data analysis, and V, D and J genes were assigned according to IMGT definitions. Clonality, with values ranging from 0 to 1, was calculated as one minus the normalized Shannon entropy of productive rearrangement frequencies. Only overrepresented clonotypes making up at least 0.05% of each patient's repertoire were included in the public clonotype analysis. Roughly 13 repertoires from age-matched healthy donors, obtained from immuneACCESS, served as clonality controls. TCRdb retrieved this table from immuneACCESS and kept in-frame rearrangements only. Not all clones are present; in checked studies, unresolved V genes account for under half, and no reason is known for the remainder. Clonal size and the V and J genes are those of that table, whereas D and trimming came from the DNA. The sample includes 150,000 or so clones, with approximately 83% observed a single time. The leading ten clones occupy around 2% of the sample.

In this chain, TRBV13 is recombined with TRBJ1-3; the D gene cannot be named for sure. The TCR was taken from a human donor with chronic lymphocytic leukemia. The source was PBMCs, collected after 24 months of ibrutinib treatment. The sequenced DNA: TGTGCCAGCAGCTCAGAGCGTATCTCTGGAAACACCATATATTTT. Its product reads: CASSSERISGNTIYF.